This T cell receptor (beta chain) comes out of a study of neurological immune-mediated disorders. The output of every sequencing run, over 170 million TCR-beta sequences, came from 15-18 subjects. A single record per CDR3 protein comes from TCRdb applying MiXCR to the 5' RACE reads. The repertoire has 25,000 to 35,000 distinct CDR3 sequences, around 14% of them found once; the top ten carry roughly 27%. This clonotype was seen at least ten times. This clonotype was obtained from a man aged 65-85 years in good health. The sequenced sample was PBMCs.

CDR3: CSARIPGPSYNEQFF. The CDR3 DNA reads as TGCAGTGCTAGAATACCGGGTCCCTCCTACAATGAGCAGTTCTTC. The chain combines TRBV20-1 with TRBJ2-1, with unresolved D. The CDR3 is 15 residues long. Germline-derived CDR1 and CDR2 are DFQATT and SNEGSKA (reference sequence). Trimming removed 2 bases at V and 0 bases at J, with 11 bases between.